The source of this TCR beta chain is a study of blood T cells in healthy people across ages. Total RNA amounts of at least 6 micrograms were extracted per sample. This CDR3 region has 17 residues. PCR was performed a second time for roughly 7 to 12 cycles using a sample-barcoded 5' primer and a J-beta primer mix. Each cDNA molecule received a tag from a template-switch adaptor that had 12 random nucleotides. A single record per CDR3 protein comes from TCRdb applying MiXCR to the 5' RACE reads. The table lists hundreds of thousands of distinct CDR3 sequences, roughly 50% of them singletons. Sequenced: blood. This clonotype was sampled from a woman aged 55-70 years in good health. This chain links TRBV21-1 with TRBJ2-6; TRBD1 is the table's D call and was not checked against the DNA. TRBV21-1 is a pseudogene segment. The CDR3 protein is CASRSRGRTSGANVLTF. DNA of the CDR3: TGTGCCAGCAGAAGTAGGGGACGGACCTCTGGGGCCAACGTCCTGACTTTC.